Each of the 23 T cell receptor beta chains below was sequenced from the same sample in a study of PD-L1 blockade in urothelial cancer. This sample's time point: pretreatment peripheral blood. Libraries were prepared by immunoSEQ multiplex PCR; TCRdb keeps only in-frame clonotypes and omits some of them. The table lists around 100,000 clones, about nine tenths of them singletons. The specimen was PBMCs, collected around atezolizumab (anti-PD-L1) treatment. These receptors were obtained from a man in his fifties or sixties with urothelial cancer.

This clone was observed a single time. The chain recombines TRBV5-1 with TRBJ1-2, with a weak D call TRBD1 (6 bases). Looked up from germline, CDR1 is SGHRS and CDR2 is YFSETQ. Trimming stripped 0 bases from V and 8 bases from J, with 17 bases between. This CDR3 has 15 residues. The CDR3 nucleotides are TGCGCCAGCAGCTTGGGGGTTAACAGGGAACGGGGCTACACCTTC. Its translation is CASSLGVNRERGYTF.

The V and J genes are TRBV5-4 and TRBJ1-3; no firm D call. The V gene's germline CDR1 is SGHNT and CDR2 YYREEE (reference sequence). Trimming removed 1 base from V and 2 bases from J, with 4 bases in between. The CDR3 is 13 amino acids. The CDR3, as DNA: TGTGCCAGCAGCTTGAATACTGGAAACACCATATATTTT. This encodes CASSLNTGNTIYF.

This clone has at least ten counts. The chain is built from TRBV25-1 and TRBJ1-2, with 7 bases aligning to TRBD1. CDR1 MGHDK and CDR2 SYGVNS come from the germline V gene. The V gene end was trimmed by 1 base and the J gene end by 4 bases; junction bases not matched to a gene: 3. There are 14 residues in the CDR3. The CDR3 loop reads CASSELGGLYGYTF. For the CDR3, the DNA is TGTGCCAGCAGTGAATTAGGGGGCCTCTATGGCTACACCTTC.

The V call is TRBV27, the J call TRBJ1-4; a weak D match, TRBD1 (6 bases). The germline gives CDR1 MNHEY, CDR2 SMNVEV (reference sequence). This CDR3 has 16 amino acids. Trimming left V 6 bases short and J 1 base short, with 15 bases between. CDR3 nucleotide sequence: TGTGCCAGCAGACCCGCCCAGGGGAGAACTAATGAAAAACTGTTTTTT. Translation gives CASRPAQGRTNEKLFF.

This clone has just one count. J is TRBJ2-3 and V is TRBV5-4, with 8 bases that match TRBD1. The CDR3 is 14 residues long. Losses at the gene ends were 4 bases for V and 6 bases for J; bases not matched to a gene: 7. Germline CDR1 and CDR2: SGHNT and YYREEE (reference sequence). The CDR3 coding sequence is TGTGCCAGCAGCCACGGACAGGGTTTGGATACGCAGTATTTT. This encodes CASSHGQGLDTQYF.

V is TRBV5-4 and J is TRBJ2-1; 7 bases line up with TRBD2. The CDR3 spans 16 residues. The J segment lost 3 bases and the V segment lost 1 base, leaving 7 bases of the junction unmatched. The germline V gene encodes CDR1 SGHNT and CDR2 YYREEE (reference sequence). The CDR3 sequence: CASSLHPSGNYNEQFF. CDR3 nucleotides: TGTGCCAGCAGCTTGCATCCTAGCGGAAACTACAATGAGCAGTTCTTC.

The CDR3 loop reads CASSPSQGAITGELFF. CDR3 DNA sequence: TGTGCCAGCTCACCGTCCCAGGGGGCTATCACCGGGGAGCTGTTTTTT. J is TRBJ2-2 and V is TRBV18, with 8 bases lining up with TRBD1. V shed 3 bases and J 4 bases; nucleotides not matched to a gene: 7. The CDR3 extends over 16 amino acids. Germline loops: CDR1 KGHSH, CDR2 LQKENI.

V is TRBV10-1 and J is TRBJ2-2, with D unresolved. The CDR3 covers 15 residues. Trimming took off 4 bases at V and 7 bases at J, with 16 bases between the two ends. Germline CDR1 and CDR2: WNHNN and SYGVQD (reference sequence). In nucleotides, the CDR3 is TGCGCCAGCAGTGCAACGAGACTCCTTGGCGGGGAGCTGTTTTTT. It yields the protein CASSATRLLGGELFF.

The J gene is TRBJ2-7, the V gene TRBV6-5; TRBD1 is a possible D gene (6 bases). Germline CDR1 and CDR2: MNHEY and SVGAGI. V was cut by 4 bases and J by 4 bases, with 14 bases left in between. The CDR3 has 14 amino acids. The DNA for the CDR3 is TGTGCCAGCAGTTTACAGGGATCCATGTACGAGCAGTACTTC. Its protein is CASSLQGSMYEQYF.

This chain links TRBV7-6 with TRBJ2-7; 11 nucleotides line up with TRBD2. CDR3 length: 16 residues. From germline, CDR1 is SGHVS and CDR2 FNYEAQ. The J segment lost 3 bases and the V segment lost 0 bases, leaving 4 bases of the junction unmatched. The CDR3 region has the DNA TGTGCCAGCAGCTTAGCATCTAGCGGGGGGATCTACGAGCAGTACTTC. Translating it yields CASSLASSGGIYEQYF.

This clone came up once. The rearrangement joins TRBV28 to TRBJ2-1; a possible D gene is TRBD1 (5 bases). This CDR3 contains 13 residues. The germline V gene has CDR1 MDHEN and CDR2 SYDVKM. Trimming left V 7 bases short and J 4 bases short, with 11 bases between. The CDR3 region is CASIEGQYNEQFF. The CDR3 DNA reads TGTGCCAGCATTGAAGGACAATACAATGAGCAGTTCTTC. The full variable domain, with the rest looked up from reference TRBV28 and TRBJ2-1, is DVKVTQSSRYLVKRTGEKVFLECVQDMDHENMFWYRQDPGLGLRLIYFSYDVKMKEKGDIPEGYSVSREKKERFSLILESASTNQTSMYLCASIEGQYNEQFFGPGTRLTVL.

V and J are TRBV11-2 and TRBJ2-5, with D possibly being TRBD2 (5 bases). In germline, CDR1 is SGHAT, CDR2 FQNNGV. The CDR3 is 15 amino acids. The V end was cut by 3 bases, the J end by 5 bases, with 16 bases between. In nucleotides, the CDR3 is TGTGCCAGCAGCTTGGGTCAGGAGAGAGGGGAGACCCAGTACTTC. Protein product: CASSLGQERGETQYF.

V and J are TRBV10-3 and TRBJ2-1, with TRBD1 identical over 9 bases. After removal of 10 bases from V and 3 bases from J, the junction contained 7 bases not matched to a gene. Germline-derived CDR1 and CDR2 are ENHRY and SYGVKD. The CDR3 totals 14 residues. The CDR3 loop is CATQGQGIYNEQFF. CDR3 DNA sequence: TGTGCCACCCAGGGACAGGGTATCTACAATGAGCAGTTCTTC.

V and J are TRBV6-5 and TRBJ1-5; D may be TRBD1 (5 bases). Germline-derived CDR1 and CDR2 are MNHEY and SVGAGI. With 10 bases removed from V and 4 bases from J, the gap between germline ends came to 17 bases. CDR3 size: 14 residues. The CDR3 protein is CATAFSGMNQPQHF. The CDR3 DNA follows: TGTGCCACCGCGTTTTCAGGGATGAATCAGCCCCAGCATTTT.

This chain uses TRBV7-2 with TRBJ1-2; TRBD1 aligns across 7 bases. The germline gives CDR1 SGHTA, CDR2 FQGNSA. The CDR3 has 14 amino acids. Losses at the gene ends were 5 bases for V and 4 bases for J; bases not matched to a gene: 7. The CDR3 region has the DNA TGTGCCAGCAGCGTAGGACAGGCCTCCTATGGCTACACCTTC. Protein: CASSVGQASYGYTF.

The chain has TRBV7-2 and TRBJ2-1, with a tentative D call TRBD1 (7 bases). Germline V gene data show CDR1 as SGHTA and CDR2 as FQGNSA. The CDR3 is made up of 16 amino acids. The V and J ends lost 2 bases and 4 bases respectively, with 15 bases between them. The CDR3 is CASSLTSQGGYNEQFF. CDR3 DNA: TGTGCCAGCAGCTTAACGTCTCAGGGGGGTTACAATGAGCAGTTCTTC.

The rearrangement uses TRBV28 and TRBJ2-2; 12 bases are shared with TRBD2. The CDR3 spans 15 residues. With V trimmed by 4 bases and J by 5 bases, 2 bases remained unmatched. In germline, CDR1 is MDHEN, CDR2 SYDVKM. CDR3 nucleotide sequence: TGTGCCAGCAGTTGGACTAGCGGGGTGACCGGGGAGCTGTTTTTT. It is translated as CASSWTSGVTGELFF.

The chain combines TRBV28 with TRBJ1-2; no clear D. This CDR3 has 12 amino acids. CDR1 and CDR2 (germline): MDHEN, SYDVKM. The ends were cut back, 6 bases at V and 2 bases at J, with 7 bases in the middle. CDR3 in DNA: TGTGCCAGCAGAACATTAAACTATGGCTACACCTTC. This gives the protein CASRTLNYGYTF.

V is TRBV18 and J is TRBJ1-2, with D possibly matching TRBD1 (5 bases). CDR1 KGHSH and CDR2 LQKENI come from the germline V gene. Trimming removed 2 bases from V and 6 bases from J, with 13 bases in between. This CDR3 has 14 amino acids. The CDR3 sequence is CASSPGRVEDGYTF. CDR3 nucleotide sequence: TGTGCCAGCTCACCAGGCAGGGTCGAAGATGGCTACACCTTC.

CDR3 sequence: CASSPGAGSYEQYF. Written as DNA, the CDR3 is TGCGCCAGCAGCCCGGGCGCGGGGTCCTACGAGCAGTACTTC. V gene TRBV5-1 combines with J gene TRBJ2-7, with a weak D call TRBD2 (6 bases). The germline V gene encodes CDR1 SGHRS and CDR2 YFSETQ. Trimming removed 4 bases at V and 1 base at J, with 12 bases between. This CDR3 comprises 14 residues.

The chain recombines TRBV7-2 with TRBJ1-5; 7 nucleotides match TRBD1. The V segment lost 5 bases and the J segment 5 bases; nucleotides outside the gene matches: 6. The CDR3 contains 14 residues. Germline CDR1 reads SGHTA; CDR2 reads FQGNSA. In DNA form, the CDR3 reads TGTGCCAGCAGCGTAGGGACAGCGTATCAGCCCCAGCATTTT. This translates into CASSVGTAYQPQHF.

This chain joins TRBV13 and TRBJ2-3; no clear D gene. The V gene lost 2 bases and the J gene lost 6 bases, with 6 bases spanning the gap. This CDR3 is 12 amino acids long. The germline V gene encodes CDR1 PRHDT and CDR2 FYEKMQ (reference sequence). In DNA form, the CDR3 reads TGTGCCAGCAGCTTAATATATGATACGCAGTATTTT. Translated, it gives CASSLIYDTQYF. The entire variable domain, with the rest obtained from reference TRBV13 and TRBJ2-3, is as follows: AAGVIQSPRHLIKEKRETATLKCYPIPRHDTVYWYQQGPGQDPQFLISFYEKMQSDKGSIPDRFSAQQFSDYHSELNMSSLELGDSALYFCASSLIYDTQYFGPGTRLTVL.

The CDR3 sequence is CASSARQPSGYGYTF. The CDR3 nucleotides read TGTGCCAGCAGCGCCCGACAGCCTTCGGGCTATGGCTACACCTTC. The chain is built from TRBV9 and TRBJ1-2, with a possible D match to TRBD1 (5 bases). This CDR3 comprises 15 residues. The germline gives CDR1 SGDLS, CDR2 YYNGEE. Trimming took off 3 bases at V and 4 bases at J, with 16 bases between the two ends.